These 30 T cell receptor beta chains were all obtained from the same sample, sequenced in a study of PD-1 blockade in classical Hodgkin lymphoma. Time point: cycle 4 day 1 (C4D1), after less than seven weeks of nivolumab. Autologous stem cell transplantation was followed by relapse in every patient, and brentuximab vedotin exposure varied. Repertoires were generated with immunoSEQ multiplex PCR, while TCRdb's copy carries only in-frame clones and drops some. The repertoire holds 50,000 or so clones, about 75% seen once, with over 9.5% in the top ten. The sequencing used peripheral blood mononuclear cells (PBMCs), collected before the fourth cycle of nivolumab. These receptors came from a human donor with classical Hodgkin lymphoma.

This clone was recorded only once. The CDR3 DNA follows: TGCGCCAGCAGCTTTTGGGGAGCGAGGAACACTGAAGCTTTCTTT. It encodes CASSFWGARNTEAFF. V usage is TRBV5-1 and J usage is TRBJ1-1, with D hard to call. The CDR3 loop spans 15 amino acids. Germline V gene data show CDR1 as SGHRS and CDR2 as YFSETQ. The germline V and J ends were trimmed by 2 bases and 1 base, with 12 bases remaining between them.

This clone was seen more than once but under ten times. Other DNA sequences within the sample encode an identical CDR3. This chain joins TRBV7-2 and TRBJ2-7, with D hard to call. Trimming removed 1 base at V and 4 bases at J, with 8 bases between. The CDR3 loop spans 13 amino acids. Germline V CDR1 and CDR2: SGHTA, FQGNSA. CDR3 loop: CASSLEAEYEQYF. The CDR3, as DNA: TGTGCCAGCAGCTTAGAGGCGGAGTACGAGCAGTACTTC.

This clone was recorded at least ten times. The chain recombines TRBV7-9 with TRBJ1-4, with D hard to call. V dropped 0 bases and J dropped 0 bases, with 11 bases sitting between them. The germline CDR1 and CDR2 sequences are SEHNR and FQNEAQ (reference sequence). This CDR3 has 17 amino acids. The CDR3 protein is CASSLAGWGATNEKLFF. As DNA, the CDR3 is TGTGCCAGCAGCTTAGCAGGGTGGGGAGCAACTAATGAAAAACTGTTTTTT.

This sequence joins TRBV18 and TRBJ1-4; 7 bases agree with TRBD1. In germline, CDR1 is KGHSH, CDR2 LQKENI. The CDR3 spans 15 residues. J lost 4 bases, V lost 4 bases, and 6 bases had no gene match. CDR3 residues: CASSLPGQRNEKLFF. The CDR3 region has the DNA TGTGCCAGCTCACTGCCGGGACAGCGTAATGAAAAACTGTTTTTT.

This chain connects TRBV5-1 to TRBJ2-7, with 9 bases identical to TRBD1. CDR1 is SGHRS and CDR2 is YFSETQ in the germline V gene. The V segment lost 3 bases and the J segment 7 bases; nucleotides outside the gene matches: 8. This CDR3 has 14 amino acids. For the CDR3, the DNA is TGCGCCAGCAGCTGGGGGACAGGGTCAGTGGAGCAGTACTTC. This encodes CASSWGTGSVEQYF.

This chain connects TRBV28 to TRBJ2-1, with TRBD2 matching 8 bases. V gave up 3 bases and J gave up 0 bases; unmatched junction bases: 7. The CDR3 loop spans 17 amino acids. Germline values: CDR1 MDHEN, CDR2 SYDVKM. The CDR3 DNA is TGTGCCAGCAGTTTGGCCGCACTAGCGGACTCCTACAATGAGCAGTTCTTC. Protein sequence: CASSLAALADSYNEQFF. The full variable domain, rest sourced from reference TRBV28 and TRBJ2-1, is DVKVTQSSRYLVKRTGEKVFLECVQDMDHENMFWYRQDPGLGLRLIYFSYDVKMKEKGDIPEGYSVSREKKERFSLILESASTNQTSMYLCASSLAALADSYNEQFFGPGTRLTVL.

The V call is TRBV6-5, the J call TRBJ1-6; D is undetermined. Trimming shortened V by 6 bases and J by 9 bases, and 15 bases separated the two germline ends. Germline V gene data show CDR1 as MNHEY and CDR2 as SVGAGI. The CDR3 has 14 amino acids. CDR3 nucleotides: TGTGCCAGCAGGACGGCCTTGAGTGGTTCACCCCTCCACTTT. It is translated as CASRTALSGSPLHF.

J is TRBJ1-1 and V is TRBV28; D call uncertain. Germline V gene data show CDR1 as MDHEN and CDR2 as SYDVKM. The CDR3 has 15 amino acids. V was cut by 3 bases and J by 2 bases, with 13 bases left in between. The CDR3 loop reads CASSLWPESNTEAFF. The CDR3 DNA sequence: TGTGCCAGCAGTTTGTGGCCTGAGAGTAACACTGAAGCTTTCTTT.

The CDR3 spells CSALLVEEQYF. CDR3 sequence (DNA): TGCAGCGCCCTATTGGTGGAGGAGCAGTACTTC. This rearrangement joins TRBV29-1 to TRBJ2-7; D is ambiguous. The CDR3 consists of 11 residues. The V gene lost 7 bases and the J gene lost 7 bases, with 14 bases spanning the gap. Germline CDR1 and CDR2: SQVTM and ANQGSEA.

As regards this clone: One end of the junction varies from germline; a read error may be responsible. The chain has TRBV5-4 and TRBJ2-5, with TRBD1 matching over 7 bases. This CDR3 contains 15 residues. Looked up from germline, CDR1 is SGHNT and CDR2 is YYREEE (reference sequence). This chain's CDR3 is CASTLGGQADETQYF. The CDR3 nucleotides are TGTGCCAGCACCTTGGGTGGACAGGCGGATGAGACCCAGTACTTC.

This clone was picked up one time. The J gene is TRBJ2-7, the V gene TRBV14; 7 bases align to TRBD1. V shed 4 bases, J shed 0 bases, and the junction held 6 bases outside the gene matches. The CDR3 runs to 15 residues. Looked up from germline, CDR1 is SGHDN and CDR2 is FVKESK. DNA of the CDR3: TGTGCCAGCAGCCGAGACAGGGTTAGCTCCTACGAGCAGTACTTC. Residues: CASSRDRVSSYEQYF. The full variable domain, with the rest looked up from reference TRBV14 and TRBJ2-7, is EAGVTQFPSHSVIEKGQTVTLRCDPISGHDNLYWYRRVMGKEIKFLLHFVKESKQDESGMPNNRFLAERTGGTYSTLKVQPAELEDSGVYFCASSRDRVSSYEQYFGPGTRLTVT.

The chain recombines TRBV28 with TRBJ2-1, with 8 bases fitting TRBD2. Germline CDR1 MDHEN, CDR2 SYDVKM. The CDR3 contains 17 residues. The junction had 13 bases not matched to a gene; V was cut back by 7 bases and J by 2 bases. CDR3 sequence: CASNGAVLAATYNEQFF. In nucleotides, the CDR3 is TGTGCCAGCAACGGAGCAGTACTAGCGGCTACCTACAATGAGCAGTTCTTC.

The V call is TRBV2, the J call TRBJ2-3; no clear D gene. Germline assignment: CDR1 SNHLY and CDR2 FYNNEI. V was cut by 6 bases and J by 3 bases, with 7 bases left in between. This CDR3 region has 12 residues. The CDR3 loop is CASRGGTDTQYF. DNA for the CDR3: TGTGCCAGCAGGGGCGGAACAGATACGCAGTATTTT. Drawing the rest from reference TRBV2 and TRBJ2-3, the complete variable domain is EPEVTQTPSHQVTQMGQEVILRCVPISNHLYFYWYRQILGQKVEFLVSFYNNEISEKSEIFDDQFSVERPDGSNFTLKIRSTKLEDSAMYFCASRGGTDTQYFGPGTRLTVL.

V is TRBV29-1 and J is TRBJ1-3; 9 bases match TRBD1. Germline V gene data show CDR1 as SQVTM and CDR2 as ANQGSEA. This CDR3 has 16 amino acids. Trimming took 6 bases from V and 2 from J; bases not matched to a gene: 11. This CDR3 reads CSVGKTDRGTGNTIYF. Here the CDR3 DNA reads TGCAGCGTCGGGAAAACTGACAGGGGGACTGGAAACACCATATATTTT.

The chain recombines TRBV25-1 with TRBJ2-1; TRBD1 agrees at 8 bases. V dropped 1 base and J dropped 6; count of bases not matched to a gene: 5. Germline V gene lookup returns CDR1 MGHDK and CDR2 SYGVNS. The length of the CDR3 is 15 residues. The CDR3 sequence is CASSEFPGQANEQFF. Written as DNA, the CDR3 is TGTGCCAGCAGTGAATTCCCGGGACAGGCCAATGAGCAGTTCTTC.

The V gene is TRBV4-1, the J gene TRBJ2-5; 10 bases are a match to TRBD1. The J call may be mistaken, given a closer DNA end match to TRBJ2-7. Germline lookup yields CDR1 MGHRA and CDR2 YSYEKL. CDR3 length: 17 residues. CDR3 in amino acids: CASSHLPEGQGDHEQYF. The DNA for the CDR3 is TGCGCCAGCAGCCACCTTCCAGAAGGACAGGGGGATCACGAGCAGTACTTC.

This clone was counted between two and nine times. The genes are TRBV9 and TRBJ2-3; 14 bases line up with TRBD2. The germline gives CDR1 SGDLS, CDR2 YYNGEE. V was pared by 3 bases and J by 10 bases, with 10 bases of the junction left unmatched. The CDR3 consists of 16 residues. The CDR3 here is CASSAGGTSGRMAQYF. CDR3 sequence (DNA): TGTGCCAGCAGCGCGGGTGGGACTAGCGGGAGAATGGCGCAGTATTTT. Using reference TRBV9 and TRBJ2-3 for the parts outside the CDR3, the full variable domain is DSGVTQTPKHLITATGQRVTLRCSPRSGDLSVYWYQQSLDQGLQFLIQYYNGEERAKGNILERFSAQQFPDLHSELNLSSLELGDSALYFCASSAGGTSGRMAQYFGPGTRLTVL.

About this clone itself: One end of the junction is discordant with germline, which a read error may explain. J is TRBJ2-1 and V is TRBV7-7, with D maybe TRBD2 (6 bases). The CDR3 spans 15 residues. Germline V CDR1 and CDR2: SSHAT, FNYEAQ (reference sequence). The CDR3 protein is CASSLGLSSYNEQFF. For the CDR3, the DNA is TGTGCTAGCAGCTTGGGACTCAGCTCCTACAATGAGCAGTTCTTC.

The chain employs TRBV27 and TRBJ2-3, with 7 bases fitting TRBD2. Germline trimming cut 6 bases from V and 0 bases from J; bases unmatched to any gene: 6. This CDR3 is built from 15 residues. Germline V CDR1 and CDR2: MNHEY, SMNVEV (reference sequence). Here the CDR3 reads CASSLAVTSTDTQYF. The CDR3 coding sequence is TGTGCCAGCAGCCTAGCGGTTACTAGCACAGATACGCAGTATTTT.

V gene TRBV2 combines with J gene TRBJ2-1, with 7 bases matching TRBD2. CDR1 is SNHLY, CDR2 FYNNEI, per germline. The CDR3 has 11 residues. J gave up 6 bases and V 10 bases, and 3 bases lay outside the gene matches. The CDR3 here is CATGTTNEQFF. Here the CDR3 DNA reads TGTGCCACTGGGACTACCAATGAGCAGTTCTTC.

CDR3 sequence: CASRGFVDEQFF. The CDR3 nucleotides read TGTGCCAGCAGGGGGTTCGTCGATGAGCAGTTCTTC. J is TRBJ2-1 and V is TRBV13; D is ambiguous. V was pared by 6 bases and J by 8 bases, with 11 bases between. The germline V gene has CDR1 PRHDT and CDR2 FYEKMQ (reference sequence). The CDR3 sequence is 12 residues long.

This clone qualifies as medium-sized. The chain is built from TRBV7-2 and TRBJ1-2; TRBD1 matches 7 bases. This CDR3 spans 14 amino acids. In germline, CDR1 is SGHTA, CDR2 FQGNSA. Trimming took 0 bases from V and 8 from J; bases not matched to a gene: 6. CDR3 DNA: TGTGCCAGCAGCTTAGCTGGGGGACAGCTGGGCTACACCTTC. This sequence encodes CASSLAGGQLGYTF.

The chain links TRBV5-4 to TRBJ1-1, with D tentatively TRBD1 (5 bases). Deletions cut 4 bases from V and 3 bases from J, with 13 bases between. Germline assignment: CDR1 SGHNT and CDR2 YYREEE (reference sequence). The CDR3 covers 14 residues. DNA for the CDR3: TGTGCCAGCAGCGACCCGGGGGAGGACACTGAAGCTTTCTTT. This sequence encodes CASSDPGEDTEAFF.

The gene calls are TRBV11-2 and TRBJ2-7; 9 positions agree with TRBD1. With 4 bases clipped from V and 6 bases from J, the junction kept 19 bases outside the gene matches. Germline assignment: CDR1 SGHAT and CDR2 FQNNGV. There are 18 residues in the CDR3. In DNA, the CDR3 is TGTGCCAGCAGCTATTCCTGGCGGATCCGGGACAGGGCCCGCGAGCAGTACTTC. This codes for CASSYSWRIRDRAREQYF.

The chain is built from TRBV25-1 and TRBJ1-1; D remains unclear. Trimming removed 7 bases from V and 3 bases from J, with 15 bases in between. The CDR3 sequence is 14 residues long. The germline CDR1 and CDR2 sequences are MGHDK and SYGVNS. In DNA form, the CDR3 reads TGTGCCAGCAAAAGGGCGCCCGCAGACACTGAAGCTTTCTTT. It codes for CASKRAPADTEAFF.

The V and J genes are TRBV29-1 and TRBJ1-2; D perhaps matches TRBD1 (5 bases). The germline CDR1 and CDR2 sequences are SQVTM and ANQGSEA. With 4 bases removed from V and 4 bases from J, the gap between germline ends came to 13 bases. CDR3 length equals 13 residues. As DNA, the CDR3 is TGCAGCGTTGGCCCCTCTACAGGCTATGGCTACACCTTC. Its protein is CSVGPSTGYGYTF.

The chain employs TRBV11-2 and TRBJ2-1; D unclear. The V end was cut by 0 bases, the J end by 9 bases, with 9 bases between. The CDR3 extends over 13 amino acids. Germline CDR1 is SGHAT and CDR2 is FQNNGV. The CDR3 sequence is CASSLDRVSEQFF. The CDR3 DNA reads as TGTGCCAGCAGCTTAGATCGTGTTAGTGAGCAGTTCTTC.

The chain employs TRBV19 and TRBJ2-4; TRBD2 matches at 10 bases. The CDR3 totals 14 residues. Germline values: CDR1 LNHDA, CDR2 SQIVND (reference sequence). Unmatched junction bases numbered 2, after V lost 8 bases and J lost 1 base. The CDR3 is CASGLAAAKNIQYF. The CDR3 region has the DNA TGTGCCAGTGGACTAGCGGCTGCCAAAAACATTCAGTACTTC.

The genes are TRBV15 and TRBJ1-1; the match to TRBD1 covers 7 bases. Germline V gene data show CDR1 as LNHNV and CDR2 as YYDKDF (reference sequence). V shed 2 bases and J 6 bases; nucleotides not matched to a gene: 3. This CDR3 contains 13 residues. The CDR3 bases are TGTGCCACCAGCAGACGGGACAGTGCTGAAGCTTTCTTT. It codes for CATSRRDSAEAFF. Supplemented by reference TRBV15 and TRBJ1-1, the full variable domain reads DAMVIQNPRYQVTQFGKPVTLSCSQTLNHNVMYWYQQKSSQAPKLLFHYYDKDFNNEADTPDNFQSRRPNTSFCFLDIRSPGLGDTAMYLCATSRRDSAEAFFGQGTRLTVV.

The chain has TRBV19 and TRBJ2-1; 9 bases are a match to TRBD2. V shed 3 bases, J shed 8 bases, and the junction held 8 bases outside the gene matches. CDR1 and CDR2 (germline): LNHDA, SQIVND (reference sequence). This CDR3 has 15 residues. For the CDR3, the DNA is TGTGCCAGTAGTATCTCCAGCGGGAGGCCCCATGAGCAGTTCTTC. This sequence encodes CASSISSGRPHEQFF.